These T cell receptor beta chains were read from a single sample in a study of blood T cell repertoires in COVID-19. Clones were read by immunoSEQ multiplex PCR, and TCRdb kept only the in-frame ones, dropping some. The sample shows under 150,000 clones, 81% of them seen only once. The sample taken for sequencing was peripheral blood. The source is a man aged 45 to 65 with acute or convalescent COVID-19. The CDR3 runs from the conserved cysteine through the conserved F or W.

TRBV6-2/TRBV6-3 CASSFSVLQPQHF
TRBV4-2 CASSQGRASGAQETQYF
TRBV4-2 CASSQGDRGTNEKLFF
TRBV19 CASSIGKETRDYGYTF
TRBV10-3 CAITSGGRTDTQYF
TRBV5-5 CASSLAPGYGYTF
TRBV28 CASSLTGGYTF
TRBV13 CASSHRLGGTEAFF
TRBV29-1 CSALWTVDSGYTF
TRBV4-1 CASSEARGPDTQYF
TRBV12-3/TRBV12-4 CASGRGNTEAFF
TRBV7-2 CASSIVPGQGNTIYF
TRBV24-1 CATSTGFGYTF
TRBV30 CAWTSGGNQPQHF
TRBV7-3 CASSLQGEEGDTQYF
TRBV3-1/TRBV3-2 CASSHPDRGTNEKLFF
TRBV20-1 CSASLRRGPNEETQYF
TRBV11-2 CASSLDRGVSPLHF
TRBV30 CAWRAGIGYNSPLHF
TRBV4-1 CASSPQGNYGYIF
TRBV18 CASSPVSSPGANVLTF
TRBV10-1 CASSSRAGALEGDTQYF
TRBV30 CAWSGTWGVTEAFF
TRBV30 CAWSVEIGIGELFF
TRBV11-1 CASSFPHSGEAFF
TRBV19 CASRRIGGGDGYTF
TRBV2 CASRQGNTIYF
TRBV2 CAGGRGRVNSPLHF
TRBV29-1 CSVGPTGSSTDTQYF
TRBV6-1 CASSEPGQGAGLPLHF
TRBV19 CASSPQTGDGSPLHF
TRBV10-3 CAIKSSGGYNEQFF
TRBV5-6 CASSRVFNYGYTF
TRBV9 CASSVGPARDYGYTF
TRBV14 CASSQGWQYGYTF
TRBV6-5 CAGREGQGNSPLHF
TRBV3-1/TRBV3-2 CASSQMSGRTDTQYF
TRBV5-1 CASSDTGHLTGELFF
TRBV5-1 CASSMRMEDRGGYTF
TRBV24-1 CATSGAGNEKLFF
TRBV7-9 CASSSLRDLLNYGYTF
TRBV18 CASSPGNGGEQYF
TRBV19 CASSVLTGTENTGELFF
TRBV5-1 CASSLIRQGGNIQYF
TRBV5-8 CASSSRGVNTGELFF
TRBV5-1 CASSLTSTGDNSPLHF
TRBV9 CASSAVLYYGYTF
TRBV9 CASSPRPSGNNEQFF
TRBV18 CASSPSPGQTYEQYF
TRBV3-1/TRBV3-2 CASSQARVYGYTF